Below are 29 T cell receptor beta chains sequenced from a single sample in a study of vaccination effects on CD4 cells after COVID-19 (dated by TCRdb to the early 2020s). Library prep was done by the immunoSEQ multiplex PCR assay. The immuneACCESS repertoire file appears here via TCRdb, limited to in-frame rearrangements. These files lack a portion of the clones; in checked studies, under half of the deficit traces to unresolved V genes, and the cause of the others is not known. Present in this sample are tens of thousands of clones, around 70% of which were seen just once. The top ten clones comprise under 3.5% of the sample. These receptors' targets are unknown. In the ViraFEST assay, PBMC were stimulated with viral peptide pools, and TCR sequencing was then used to find antigen-specific CD4+ T cell clonotypes based on their expansion. After approximately eleven days of culture, CD4+ T cells were isolated with the EasySep CD4+ T cell isolation kit. Negative nucleocapsid antibody results before and after vaccination confirmed that the healthy vaccine recipients had no prior SARS-CoV-2 infection.

The specimen comprised CD4+ T cells from PBMCs cultured with SARS-CoV-2 spike peptides, sampled before COVID-19 vaccination. What the cell subset or site label conveys for this sample: SARS-CoV-2 spike overlapping peptide pool stimulation. The receptors originated from a human donor who received a COVID-19 vaccine.

The rearrangement uses TRBV7-9 and TRBJ1-3; D gene uncertain. This CDR3 has 12 amino acids. The V end lost 4 bases, the J end lost 10 bases, and 11 bases lay between the germline ends. The germline gives CDR1 SEHNR, CDR2 FQNEAQ (reference sequence). For the CDR3, the DNA is TGTGCCAGCAGCTCCCCACCCGGGACCATATATTTT. It translates to CASSSPPGTIYF.

This clone was seen a few times. The chain has TRBV5-6 and TRBJ1-5, with D hard to call. V dropped 0 bases and J dropped 0 bases, with 7 bases sitting between them. This CDR3 spans 15 amino acids. Germline CDR1 reads SGHDT; CDR2 reads YYEEEE. The CDR3 here is CASSLALYSNQPQHF. The DNA of the CDR3 is TGTGCCAGCAGCTTGGCACTCTATAGCAATCAGCCCCAGCATTTT.

The V call is TRBV14, the J call TRBJ2-7; 7 bases are a match to TRBD2. The V gene end was trimmed by 1 base and the J gene end by 0 bases; junction bases not matched to a gene: 15. This CDR3 has 19 residues. Germline V gene lookup returns CDR1 SGHDN and CDR2 FVKESK. The CDR3 is CASSQVRVPAGLSSYEQYF. DNA of the CDR3: TGTGCCAGCAGCCAAGTCAGGGTACCAGCGGGACTGAGCTCCTACGAGCAGTACTTC.

This clone was counted a single time. The J gene is TRBJ2-7, the V gene TRBV29-1; 10 nucleotides line up with TRBD2. The germline CDR1 and CDR2 sequences are SQVTM and ANQGSEA. CDR3 size: 13 residues. J lost 1 base, V lost 8 bases, and 5 bases had no gene match. The CDR3 sequence is CSTLAGPSYEQYF. The CDR3 bases are TGCAGCACACTAGCGGGACCGTCCTACGAGCAGTACTTC.

The gene calls are TRBV18 and TRBJ2-1; 12 bases line up with TRBD2. V shed 4 bases and J 5 bases; nucleotides not matched to a gene: 3. CDR1 KGHSH and CDR2 LQKENI come from the germline V gene. The length of the CDR3 is 15 residues. The CDR3 spells CASSRTSGVHNEQFF. CDR3 DNA: TGTGCCAGCTCACGGACTAGCGGGGTACACAATGAGCAGTTCTTC.

The rearrangement links TRBV3-1 (or the pseudogene TRBV3-2) to TRBJ2-4; 11 bases are a match to TRBD2. Trimming cost V 0 bases and J 15 bases; bases outside gene matches: 10. Germline V gene data show CDR1 as LGHDT and CDR2 as YNNKEL (reference sequence). The CDR3 totals 15 residues. The DNA for the CDR3 is TGTGCCAGCAGCCAAGATAATCGCCTAGCGGGAGGATTGTACTTC. Protein: CASSQDNRLAGGLYF.

The chain carries TRBV19 and TRBJ1-5; TRBD1 is a possible D gene (6 bases). The CDR3 extends over 15 amino acids. V was clipped by 4 bases and J by 6 bases, with 16 bases between them. Germline values: CDR1 LNHDA, CDR2 SQIVND (reference sequence). The CDR3: CASSRDTISGQPQHF. The CDR3 DNA reads as TGTGCCAGTAGTAGGGACACTATATCGGGTCAGCCCCAGCATTTT.

CDR3 nucleotide sequence: TGTGCCAGCAGCTTTAGGGTCCAGGGGCGCAGTGAAAAACTGTTTTTT. Its protein product is CASSFRVQGRSEKLFF. The V and J genes are TRBV7-2 and TRBJ1-4; a weak D match, TRBD1 (6 bases). The CDR3 is made up of 16 amino acids. Germline assignment: CDR1 SGHTA and CDR2 FQGNSA. Trimming took off 3 bases at V and 7 bases at J, with 18 bases between the two ends. Using reference TRBV7-2 and TRBJ1-4 for the parts outside the CDR3, the full variable domain is GAGVSQSPSNKVTEKGKDVELRCDPISGHTALYWYRQSLGQGLEFLIYFQGNSAPDKSGLPSDRFSAERTGGSVSTLTIQRTQQEDSAVYLCASSFRVQGRSEKLFFGSGTQLSVL.

The J gene is TRBJ2-2, the V gene TRBV9; either TRBD1 or TRBD2 may fit D (5 bases each). Looked up from germline, CDR1 is SGDLS and CDR2 is YYNGEE. The CDR3 length is 15 residues. Trimming stripped 0 bases from V and 9 bases from J, with 15 bases between. In nucleotides, the CDR3 is TGTGCCAGCAGCGTAGTCGGTACCGGGACCCGGGAGCTGTTTTTT. The encoded protein is CASSVVGTGTRELFF.

The rearrangement joins TRBV10-3 to TRBJ1-6; 9 bases agree with TRBD1. This CDR3 region has 16 residues. Per germline, CDR1 ENHRY and CDR2 SYGVKD. Germline trimming cut 4 bases from V and 3 bases from J; bases unmatched to any gene: 4. In nucleotides, the CDR3 is TGTGCCATCAGTGCGGGACAGGGCAACTATAATTCACCCCTCCACTTT. Translating gives CAISAGQGNYNSPLHF.

The V gene is TRBV6-5, the J gene TRBJ1-4, with unresolved D. With 7 bases removed from V and 0 bases from J, the gap between germline ends came to 3 bases. CDR1 and CDR2 (germline): MNHEY, SVGAGI. CDR3 size: 12 residues. The CDR3 coding sequence is TGTGCCAGCACTGCAACTAATGAAAAACTGTTTTTT. The encoded protein is CASTATNEKLFF.

The chain has TRBV7-9 and TRBJ1-5, with a weak D call TRBD1 (6 bases). The CDR3 runs to 14 residues. V lost 5 bases and J lost 6, with 14 bases in between. Germline CDR1 is SEHNR and CDR2 is FQNEAQ (reference sequence). The CDR3 bases are TGTGCCAGCAGCCCTGGGGGGGGCAGTCAGCCCCAGCATTTT. This gives the protein CASSPGGGSQPQHF.

The rearrangement uses TRBV19 and TRBJ2-2, with 11 bases matching TRBD1. The CDR3 totals 14 residues. Germline V lookup: CDR1 LNHDA, CDR2 SQIVND (reference sequence). The ends lost 7 bases at V and 8 bases at J; junction bases unmatched: 6. In nucleotides, the CDR3 is TGTGCCAGTACGGACAGGGGGCGTTCGGGGGAGCTGTTTTTT. Protein sequence: CASTDRGRSGELFF.

J is TRBJ1-4 and V is TRBV3-1 (or the pseudogene TRBV3-2); D remains ambiguous. Per the germline V gene, CDR1 is LGHDT and CDR2 is YNNKEL (reference sequence). The CDR3 length is 14 residues. The ends were cut back, 3 bases at V and 8 bases at J, with 13 bases in the middle. The CDR3, as DNA: TGTGCCAGCAGCCATAGTAGTCCGGGCGAAAAACTGTTTTTT. Protein sequence: CASSHSSPGEKLFF.

The table lists this clone with a few counts. This rearrangement joins TRBV3-1 (or the pseudogene TRBV3-2) to TRBJ2-1; TRBD2 might be the D (5 bases). The V end lost 1 base, the J end lost 9 bases, and 10 bases lay between the germline ends. The CDR3 is 13 residues long. Germline CDR1 and CDR2: LGHDT and YNNKEL (reference sequence). CDR3 loop: CASSQVPLAEQFF. In DNA form, the CDR3 reads TGTGCCAGCAGCCAAGTCCCCCTAGCTGAGCAGTTCTTC.

V is TRBV5-4 and J is TRBJ1-1; the D gene is possibly TRBD1 (5 bases). V was cut by 0 bases and J by 11 bases, with 14 bases left in between. Germline V lookup: CDR1 SGHNT, CDR2 YYREEE (reference sequence). The CDR3 length is 13 residues. The CDR3 coding sequence is TGTGCCAGCAGCTTGGGTTGGGGCCAAGGTGCTTTCTTT. Translation gives CASSLGWGQGAFF.

Only a few counts were recorded for this clone. The chain couples TRBV24-1 to TRBJ1-1; D is perhaps TRBD1 (5 bases). The germline gives CDR1 KGHDR, CDR2 SFDVKD. V was shortened by 2 bases and J by 0 bases, with 12 bases between the two germline ends. The CDR3 is made up of 16 amino acids. Written as DNA, the CDR3 is TGTGCCACCAGTGATTCTTACGGGGGTATGAACACTGAAGCTTTCTTT. Protein product: CATSDSYGGMNTEAFF.

The rearrangement joins TRBV2 to TRBJ1-1, with D maybe TRBD1 (6 bases). In germline, CDR1 is SNHLY, CDR2 FYNNEI. The CDR3 runs to 13 residues. Trimming took 8 bases from V and 0 from J, leaving 10 bases between them. CDR3 loop: CASLGQMNTEAFF. The CDR3 DNA reads as TGTGCCAGCTTAGGACAGATGAACACTGAAGCTTTCTTT.

This sequence joins TRBV5-5 and TRBJ1-5, with TRBD1 identical over 7 bases. Germline V gene lookup returns CDR1 SGHKS and CDR2 YYEKEE (reference sequence). The V gene end was trimmed by 0 bases and the J gene end by 6 bases; junction bases not matched to a gene: 15. The CDR3 loop spans 18 amino acids. The CDR3 nucleotides read TGTGCCAGCAGCTTGGGACAGGGAATCTTAAGGAACGGTCAGCCCCAGCATTTT. Translation gives CASSLGQGILRNGQPQHF.

The gene calls are TRBV14 and TRBJ2-1; no reliable D call. This CDR3 has 12 residues. Trimming cost V 3 bases and J 7 bases, with 7 bases left between them. Germline CDR1 and CDR2: SGHDN and FVKESK. In DNA, the CDR3 is TGTGCCAGCAGCCATTCTAGTAATGAGCAGTTCTTC. Protein: CASSHSSNEQFF.

This CDR3 reads CASTRDRVLGQPQHF. The CDR3 bases are TGTGCCAGCACCCGGGACAGGGTTTTAGGTCAGCCCCAGCATTTT. This chain uses TRBV2 with TRBJ1-5, with 9 bases matching TRBD1. Germline CDR1 reads SNHLY; CDR2 reads FYNNEI. V trimming: 7 bases; J trimming: 6 bases; junction bases outside the gene matches: 10. The CDR3 covers 15 residues.

This CDR3 is CATRGDPSTDTQYF. The CDR3 nucleotides are TGCGCCACGAGGGGGGACCCTAGCACAGATACGCAGTATTTT. This rearrangement joins TRBV5-1 to TRBJ2-3, with D perhaps being TRBD1 or TRBD2 (6 bases each). V lost 9 bases, J lost 0 bases, and 14 bases lay in between. The CDR3 totals 14 residues. Germline lookup yields CDR1 SGHRS and CDR2 YFSETQ.

This clone was seen a few times. This chain joins TRBV5-1 and TRBJ1-2; D possibly corresponds to TRBD1 (6 bases). The V gene's germline CDR1 is SGHRS and CDR2 YFSETQ. The ends were cut back, 5 bases at V and 4 bases at J, with 15 bases in the middle. There are 14 residues in the CDR3. The CDR3 DNA reads TGCGCCAGCAGATCGACAGGATCTGGCTATGGCTACACCTTC. Translating gives CASRSTGSGYGYTF.

The chain links TRBV4-1 to TRBJ2-7; the match to TRBD2 covers 8 bases. Germline CDR1 and CDR2: MGHRA and YSYEKL. The V segment lost 1 base and the J segment 0 bases; nucleotides outside the gene matches: 8. The CDR3 spans 17 residues. The CDR3 DNA sequence: TGCGCCAGCAGCCAAGTAATTCGGCGGGGGGACTCCTACGAGCAGTACTTC. It encodes CASSQVIRRGDSYEQYF.

The rearrangement joins TRBV29-1 to TRBJ1-2, with a tentative D call TRBD1 (6 bases). The CDR3 extends over 12 amino acids. V gave up 4 bases and J gave up 8 bases, with 14 bases separating them. Germline V gives CDR1 SQVTM, CDR2 ANQGSEA. CDR3 sequence: CSVGDTRTGYTF. CDR3 nucleotides: TGCAGCGTTGGGGACACCCGAACAGGCTACACCTTC.

This chain connects TRBV7-9 to TRBJ1-2; a possible D gene is TRBD1 (5 bases). Germline V gives CDR1 SEHNR, CDR2 FQNEAQ (reference sequence). V lost 5 bases, J lost 0 bases, and 22 bases lay in between. This CDR3 is 18 amino acids long. CDR3 DNA sequence: TGTGCCAGCAGCCAACCTGGGCGGGGGGGAAGAACTAACTATGGCTACACCTTC. Encoded protein: CASSQPGRGGRTNYGYTF.

The chain is built from TRBV6-5 and TRBJ2-5; tentatively, D is TRBD2 (6 bases). The CDR3 covers 13 residues. V was cut by 6 bases and J by 0 bases, with 8 bases left in between. The V gene's germline CDR1 is MNHEY and CDR2 SVGAGI. CDR3 in amino acids: CASSGTYQETQYF. The CDR3 DNA is TGTGCCAGCAGCGGGACTTACCAAGAGACCCAGTACTTC.

This chain links TRBV6-5 with TRBJ2-3; TRBD1 matches at 8 bases. In germline, CDR1 is MNHEY, CDR2 SVGAGI. The CDR3 covers 15 residues. V shed 6 bases and J 1 base; nucleotides not matched to a gene: 6. Written as DNA, the CDR3 is TGTGCCAGCAGCCCCACGGGACAGGGCACAGATACGCAGTATTTT. Its translation: CASSPTGQGTDTQYF.

V usage is TRBV6-5 and J usage is TRBJ1-2; 8 positions match TRBD1. The CDR3 totals 14 residues. V shed 6 bases and J 5 bases; nucleotides not matched to a gene: 8. The germline V gene encodes CDR1 MNHEY and CDR2 SVGAGI. DNA of the CDR3: TGTGCCAGCAGCCTTGGACAGGGCCTATATGGCTACACCTTC. It yields the protein CASSLGQGLYGYTF.